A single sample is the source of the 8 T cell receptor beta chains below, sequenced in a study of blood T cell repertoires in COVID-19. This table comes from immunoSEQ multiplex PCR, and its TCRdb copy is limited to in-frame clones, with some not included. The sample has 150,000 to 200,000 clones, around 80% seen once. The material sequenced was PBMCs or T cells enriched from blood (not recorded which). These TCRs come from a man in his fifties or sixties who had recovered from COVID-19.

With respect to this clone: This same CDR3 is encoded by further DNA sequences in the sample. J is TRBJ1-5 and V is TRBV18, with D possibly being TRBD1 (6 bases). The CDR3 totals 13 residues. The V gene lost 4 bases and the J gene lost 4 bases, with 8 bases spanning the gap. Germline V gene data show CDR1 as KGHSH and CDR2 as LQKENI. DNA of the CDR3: TGTGCCAGCTCACTGGACAGAAATCAGCCCCAGCATTTT. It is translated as CASSLDRNQPQHF.

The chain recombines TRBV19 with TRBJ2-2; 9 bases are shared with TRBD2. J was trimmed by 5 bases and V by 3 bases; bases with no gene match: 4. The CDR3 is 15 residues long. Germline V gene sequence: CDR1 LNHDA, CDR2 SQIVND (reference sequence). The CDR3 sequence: CASSIYLAGTGELFF. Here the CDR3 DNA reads TGTGCCAGTAGTATTTACCTAGCGGGGACCGGGGAGCTGTTTTTT.

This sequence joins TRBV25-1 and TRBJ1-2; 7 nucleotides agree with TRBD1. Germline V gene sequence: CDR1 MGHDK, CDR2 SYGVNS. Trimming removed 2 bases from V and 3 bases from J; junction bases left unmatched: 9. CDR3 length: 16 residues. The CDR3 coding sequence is TGTGCCAGCAGTGAAGGAACTGGGACAGCCCACTATGGCTACACCTTC. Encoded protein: CASSEGTGTAHYGYTF.

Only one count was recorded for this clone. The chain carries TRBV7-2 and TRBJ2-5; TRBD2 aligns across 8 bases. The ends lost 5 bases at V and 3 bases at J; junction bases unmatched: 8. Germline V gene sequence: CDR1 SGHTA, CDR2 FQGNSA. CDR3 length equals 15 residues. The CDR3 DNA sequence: TGTGCCAGCAGCACCCGGGGGGGCCTCGAAGAGACCCAGTACTTC. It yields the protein CASSTRGGLEETQYF. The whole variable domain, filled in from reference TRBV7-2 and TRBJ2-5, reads GAGVSQSPSNKVTEKGKDVELRCDPISGHTALYWYRQSLGQGLEFLIYFQGNSAPDKSGLPSDRFSAERTGGSVSTLTIQRTQQEDSAVYLCASSTRGGLEETQYFGPGTRLLVL.

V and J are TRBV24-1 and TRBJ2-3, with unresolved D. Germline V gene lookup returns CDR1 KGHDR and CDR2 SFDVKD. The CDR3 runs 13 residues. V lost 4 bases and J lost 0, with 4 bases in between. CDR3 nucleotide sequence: TGTGCCACCAGTGACGGTAGCACAGATACGCAGTATTTT. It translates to CATSDGSTDTQYF.

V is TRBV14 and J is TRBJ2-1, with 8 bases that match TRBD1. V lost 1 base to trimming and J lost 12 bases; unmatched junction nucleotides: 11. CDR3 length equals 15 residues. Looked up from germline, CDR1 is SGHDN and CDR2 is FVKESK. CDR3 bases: TGTGCCAGCAGCCAAGGGGTGATCAGGGGGCGAGGGCAGTTCTTC. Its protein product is CASSQGVIRGRGQFF.

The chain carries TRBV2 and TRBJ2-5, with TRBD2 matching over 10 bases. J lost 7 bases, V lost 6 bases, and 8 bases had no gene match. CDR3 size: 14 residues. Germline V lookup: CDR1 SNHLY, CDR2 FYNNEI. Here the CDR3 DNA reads TGTGCCAGCAGCGGAGGGGTAGCGGGGGGGACCCAGTACTTC. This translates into CASSGGVAGGTQYF.

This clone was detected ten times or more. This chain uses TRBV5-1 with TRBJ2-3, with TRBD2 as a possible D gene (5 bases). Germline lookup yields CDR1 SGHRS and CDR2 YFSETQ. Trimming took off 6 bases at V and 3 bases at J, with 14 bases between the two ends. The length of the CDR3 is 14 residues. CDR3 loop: CASTLAPSTDTQYF. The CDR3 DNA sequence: TGCGCCAGCACCCTAGCTCCGTCGACAGATACGCAGTATTTT.